This T cell receptor beta chain is drawn from a study of tumor and adjacent non-tumor tissue in lung cancer. In the study overall: Stage I to III disease affected approximately 11 men and about five women aged roughly 31 to 85.

The template was RNA from unsorted bulk tissue. This non-tumor lung sample came from over 3 cm beyond the tumor edge. Between August and November 2014, newly diagnosed, chemotherapy-naive lung cancer patients underwent thoracic surgery in China. General study findings and limits: TCR diversity was significantly greater in tumor than normal lung tissue. Top 100 clones took a larger repertoire share in normal lung.

In germline, CDR1 is MNHEY, CDR2 SVGAGI. There are 15 residues in the CDR3. On this clonotype: Its specificity is unknown.

Three rounds of nested PCR, following a modified ARM-PCR protocol, produced the TCRbeta library. Using its own MiXCR run on the multiplex PCR reads, TCRdb lists one record per CDR3 protein. This sample has about 43,000 distinct CDR3 sequences, with roughly 60% found just once. The chain joins TRBV6-5 to TRBJ2-2, with TRBD1 identical over 8 bases. The sample taken for sequencing was distant non-tumor lung tissue. The receptor was derived from a man over 45 with non-small cell lung cancer. Written as DNA, the CDR3 is TGTGTAAGCAGCAAAGTCAGGGGGCAGGCCGGGGAACCGTTTTTT. Translation: CVSSKVRGQAGEPFF.